The 10 T cell receptor beta chains below all came from one sample that was sequenced in a study of cytomegalovirus exposure and HLA in healthy donors (dated by TCRdb to 2016 to 2017). Libraries were constructed by the immunoSEQ multiplex PCR assay. For the multiplex PCR, a mixture combining 60 forward primers for TCR Vbeta segments and 13 reverse primers for TCR Jbeta segments was used. TCRdb mirrors the immuneACCESS table, restricted to in-frame sequences. Some clones are absent from its copies; in checked studies, under half trace to an unresolved V gene, and the reason for the others is unknown. The sample contains about 190,000 clones, 78% of them found a single time. Roughly 6% of the sample comes from the top ten. Sequencing was carried out using PBMCs. The origin of the receptors is a woman aged 25-40 years in good health and CMV-seropositive.

The rearrangement links TRBV9 to TRBJ2-7, with D perhaps matching TRBD2 (5 bases). There are 14 residues in the CDR3. The V gene's germline CDR1 is SGDLS and CDR2 YYNGEE. The V and J ends lost 3 bases and 2 bases respectively, with 12 bases between them. The CDR3 DNA reads as TGTGCCAGCAGCGGCGGACTCGATACCTACGAGCAGTACTTC. Translating gives CASSGGLDTYEQYF.

In its sample, this clone was seen a few times. The chain employs TRBV6-1 and TRBJ1-5, with D unclear. The germline V gene encodes CDR1 MNHNS and CDR2 SASEGT. This CDR3 comprises 13 residues. Between the trimmed V and J ends, which lost 0 bases and 6 bases, there was a span of 6 bases. The CDR3 sequence is CASSEAPLQPQHF. The DNA of the CDR3 is TGTGCCAGCAGTGAAGCCCCCCTTCAGCCCCAGCATTTT.

The chain has TRBV15 and TRBJ1-4, with a tentative D call TRBD1 (5 bases). The CDR3 loop spans 15 amino acids. The germline V and J ends were trimmed by 5 bases and 0 bases, with 10 bases remaining between them. Germline V CDR1 and CDR2: LNHNV, YYDKDF (reference sequence). The CDR3 DNA follows: TGTGCCACCAGCCTAGACAGATCAACTAATGAAAAACTGTTTTTT. Its translation is CATSLDRSTNEKLFF. Full variable domain (outside the CDR3, taken from reference TRBV15 and TRBJ1-4): DAMVIQNPRYQVTQFGKPVTLSCSQTLNHNVMYWYQQKSSQAPKLLFHYYDKDFNNEADTPDNFQSRRPNTSFCFLDIRSPGLGDTAMYLCATSLDRSTNEKLFFGSGTQLSVL.

This clone was observed once. The V gene is TRBV6-4, the J gene TRBJ2-1; D possibly corresponds to TRBD2 (5 bases). The CDR3 length is 16 residues. CDR1 and CDR2 (germline): MRHNA, SNTAGT. Trimming pared 0 bases from V and 4 bases from J, leaving 13 bases between. The CDR3 nucleotides read TGTGCCAGCAGTGACTCGTTTAGCGTACAGTACAATGAGCAGTTCTTC. Translating it yields CASSDSFSVQYNEQFF.

The rearrangement links TRBV4-1 to TRBJ2-1, with 14 nucleotides matching TRBD2. Germline V gives CDR1 MGHRA, CDR2 YSYEKL. The V segment lost 6 bases and the J segment 8 bases; nucleotides outside the gene matches: 6. The CDR3 runs 15 residues. The CDR3 sequence is CASRQLGLAGDEQFF. The CDR3 nucleotides are TGCGCCAGCAGACAATTGGGACTAGCGGGAGATGAGCAGTTCTTC.

This clone has only a few counts. The rearrangement joins TRBV29-1 to TRBJ1-1; weak D call: TRBD1 (6 bases). Germline V gene data show CDR1 as SQVTM and CDR2 as ANQGSEA. The CDR3 has 12 amino acids. Trimming took 6 bases from V and 6 from J, leaving 14 bases between them. In DNA form, the CDR3 reads TGCAGCGTAGGGGAGGGGGGCGCTGAAGCTTTCTTT. It codes for CSVGEGGAEAFF.

The chain carries TRBV2 and TRBJ2-7; D perhaps matches TRBD1 (7 bases). The CDR3 sequence is 14 residues long. Looked up from germline, CDR1 is SNHLY and CDR2 is FYNNEI. Deletions cut 6 bases from V and 1 base from J, with 13 bases between. The CDR3 sequence is CASRAEGASYEQYF. For the CDR3, the DNA is TGTGCCAGCAGGGCGGAGGGGGCTTCCTACGAGCAGTACTTC. Combining the CDR3 with reference TRBV2 and TRBJ2-7 gives the whole variable domain EPEVTQTPSHQVTQMGQEVILRCVPISNHLYFYWYRQILGQKVEFLVSFYNNEISEKSEIFDDQFSVERPDGSNFTLKIRSTKLEDSAMYFCASRAEGASYEQYFGPGTRLTVT.

The chain combines TRBV4-2 with TRBJ2-7; 16 nucleotides match TRBD2. Trimming took 4 bases from V and 4 from J; bases not matched to a gene: 10. This CDR3 has 18 residues. The germline gives CDR1 LGHNA, CDR2 YNFKEQ. The CDR3 spells CASSPGTSGRVKDYEQYF. The CDR3 coding sequence is TGTGCCAGCAGCCCAGGGACTAGCGGGAGGGTGAAGGATTACGAGCAGTACTTC.

The V and J genes are TRBV7-2 and TRBJ1-5; 9 nucleotides line up with TRBD1. Trimming took 2 bases from V and 1 from J; bases not matched to a gene: 0. The CDR3 covers 15 residues. Looked up from germline, CDR1 is SGHTA and CDR2 is FQGNSA. The chain's CDR3 is CASSLTGGSNQPQHF. The DNA for the CDR3 is TGTGCCAGCAGCTTAACAGGGGGCAGCAATCAGCCCCAGCATTTT.

The J gene is TRBJ2-3, the V gene TRBV7-6; 7 bases fit TRBD2. The ends lost 5 bases at V and 5 bases at J; junction bases unmatched: 13. The germline gives CDR1 SGHVS, CDR2 FNYEAQ. The CDR3 sequence is 16 residues long. In DNA form, the CDR3 reads TGTGCCAGCAGCCGACTGGCGGGGGAACGGGTAGATACGCAGTATTTT. It specifies CASSRLAGERVDTQYF.